This is a list of T cell receptor beta chains from one sample in a study of breast tumors, draining lymph nodes, adjacent tissues. TCRdb re-analysed the multiplex PCR reads in MiXCR, keeping a single row per CDR3 protein. The sample shows under 250,000 distinct CDR3 sequences, 32% of them seen only once. The sequencing sample was made of axillary lymph node tissue. All receptors come from a female donor with breast cancer. Some clones in this sample may be carry-over from other donors' samples. The CDR3 runs from the conserved cysteine through the conserved F or W. A D gene is named only where the DNA matches it firmly. Clone size is not always given. Where it is, it says once, few, many or a class for expanded clones.

j_gene,v_gene,d_gene,abundance,CDR3nt,CDR3aa
TRBJ1-2,TRBV5-8,-,-,TGTGCCAGCAATCTTGGGGAGCCTAACTATGGCTACACCTTC,CASNLGEPNYGYTF
TRBJ1-6,TRBV9,TRBD1,once,TGTGCCAGCAGCGTAGGTCGGGACAGGGCTTCACCCCTCCACTTT,CASSVGRDRASPLHF
TRBJ2-7,TRBV20-1,TRBD2,many,TGCAGTCTCCTTACTAGGACTAGAGGCGAGCAGTACTTC,CSLLTRTRGEQYF
TRBJ2-5,TRBV2,-,-,TGTGCCAGCAGTGAAGGCGAAGGGGAAGAGACCCAGTACTTC,CASSEGEGEETQYF
TRBJ1-6,TRBV20-1,-,-,TGCAGTGCTAGTGCCCGGAGCTCCTATAATTCACCCCTCCACTTT,CSASARSSYNSPLHF
TRBJ1-4,TRBV5-5,-,many,TGTGCCAGCAGTACCGGGGGCGGTGAAAAACTGTTTTTT,CASSTGGGEKLFF
TRBJ2-3,TRBV5-5,-,many,TGTGCCAGCAGTTCGGGACACCCGCCAGATACGCAGTATTTT,CASSSGHPPDTQYF
TRBJ2-7,TRBV15,TRBD1,many,TGTGCCACCAGCATTTGGCAGGGGGACGAGCAGTACTTC,CATSIWQGDEQYF
TRBJ2-7,TRBV7-6,-,many,TGTGCCAGCAGCTTAACACACGGCTACGAGCAGTACTTC,CASSLTHGYEQYF
TRBJ1-1,TRBV11-2,TRBD1,-,TGTGCCAGCAGCTTCGACGGACAGGCGAACACTGAAGCTTTCTTT,CASSFDGQANTEAFF
TRBJ2-1,TRBV24-1,TRBD2,many,TGTGCCACCAGTGATTTGGGGACTAGATGGCATGAGCAGTTCTTC,CATSDLGTRWHEQFF
TRBJ2-5,TRBV29-1,TRBD1,-,TGCAGCGTTTGGGACAGGGAAGAGACCCAGTACTTC,CSVWDREETQYF
TRBJ2-5,TRBV4-3,-,many,TGCGCCAGCAGCCCTCGAAGGGGGGTCGGGAGTGTGGGGGAGACCCAGTACTTC,CASSPRRGVGSVGETQYF
TRBJ1-4,TRBV20-1,-,-,TGCAGTGCAGGGTACAGGGACAAACTGTTTTTT,CSAGYRDKLFF
TRBJ1-6,TRBV7-3,-,-,TGTGCCAGCAGCTTAACTCCGGGCCAGAATTCACCCCTCCACTTT,CASSLTPGQNSPLHF
TRBJ2-7,TRBV10-3,-,many,TGTGCCATCAGTGCCGGGAGCTCCTACGAGCAGTACTTC,CAISAGSSYEQYF
TRBJ2-3,TRBV29-1,TRBD1,many,TGCAGCGCTCCGGGACAGGGCACAGATACGCAGTATTTT,CSAPGQGTDTQYF
TRBJ1-2,TRBV20-1,-,-,TGCAGTGCTAGAGATCATAGGACAAACTATGGCTACACCTTC,CSARDHRTNYGYTF
TRBJ2-7,TRBV12-3/TRBV12-4,-,-,TGTGCCAGCAGTTTCCTCGGGGGAGAGCGCGAGCAGTACTTC,CASSFLGGEREQYF
TRBJ2-1,TRBV20-1,TRBD2,many,TGCAGTGCTAGAGATTTTGGGAAGGCTAGCGGGATCAATGAGCAGTTCTTC,CSARDFGKASGINEQFF
TRBJ2-3,TRBV5-6,-,once,TGTGCCAGCAGCTTGCGTGGCAGGGGGGCAGATACGCAGTATTTT,CASSLRGRGADTQYF
TRBJ2-2,TRBV29-1,TRBD2,many,TGCAGCGTTGGACTAGCGGGAGAAGGCGGGGAGCTGTTTTTT,CSVGLAGEGGELFF
TRBJ1-1,TRBV25-1,TRBD1,-,TGTGCCAGCTATAGACAGGGGAAACTCTGCACTGAAGCTTTCTTT,CASYRQGKLCTEAFF
TRBJ1-5,TRBV20-1,TRBD1,many,TGCAGTGCCTATTTTGGACAGGGGTATTGGCAGCCCCAGCATTTT,CSAYFGQGYWQPQHF
TRBJ2-2,TRBV27,-,few,TGTGCCAGCAGTTATGGAGTTGGGCGAGTCCAGAGCGGGGAGCTGTTTTTT,CASSYGVGRVQSGELFF
TRBJ1-4,TRBV4-2,-,many,TGTGCCAGCAGCCAAGACGCGAGGTCGGGGAATGAAAAACTGTTTTTT,CASSQDARSGNEKLFF
TRBJ2-6,TRBV7-6,TRBD1,many,TGTGCCAGCAGCCCAACAGGGGCTGGGGCCAACGTCCTGACTTTC,CASSPTGAGANVLTF
TRBJ2-2,TRBV9,-,many,TGTGCCAGCAGCGCAGAACCAACGAACACCGGGGAGCTGTTTTTT,CASSAEPTNTGELFF
TRBJ2-3,TRBV20-1,TRBD2,many,TGCAGTGCTAGACGGAGACTAGCGGGAACCGCAGATACGCAGTATTTT,CSARRRLAGTADTQYF
TRBJ2-7,TRBV11-2,TRBD2,many,TGTGCCAGCAGCTTAGATCCGGCTAGCGGGAGATCCGAGCAGTACTTC,CASSLDPASGRSEQYF
TRBJ2-7,TRBV2,-,many,TGTGCCAGCATTTTATCCCTTGGGGCGGTAGAGCAGTACTTC,CASILSLGAVEQYF
TRBJ2-1,TRBV4-1,-,many,TGCGCCAGCAGCCAACTTGGGAGTTCCTACAATGAGCAGTTCTTC,CASSQLGSSYNEQFF
TRBJ2-5,TRBV20-1,TRBD1,many,TGCAGTGCTCCAAAATTCGCAGGGGGAAGGGAGACCCAGTACTTC,CSAPKFAGGRETQYF